The 30 T cell receptor beta chains in this list originate from one sample, sequenced in a study of control samples from healthy donors and cancer patients. TCRdb's copy holds only in-frame clones and misses some; the assay was immunoSEQ multiplex PCR. The repertoire holds a few hundred thousand clones, with around 90% as singletons. Sequencing was performed on PBMCs. The receptor source for this set is a man aged 35 to 55 with head and neck cancer.

This chain uses TRBV27 with TRBJ1-2, with TRBD1 identical over 8 bases. The CDR3 sequence is 12 residues long. From germline, CDR1 is MNHEY and CDR2 SMNVEV (reference sequence). Trimming removed 6 bases from V and 4 bases from J; junction bases left unmatched: 1. The CDR3 protein is CASRQGVYGYTF. In DNA, the CDR3 is TGTGCCAGCAGACAGGGGGTCTATGGCTACACCTTC.

The rearrangement uses TRBV2 and TRBJ1-5, with D unclear. CDR3 length: 15 residues. V was cut by 2 bases and J by 7 bases, with 15 bases left in between. Germline loops: CDR1 SNHLY, CDR2 FYNNEI. CDR3 sequence: CASSERGRVRQPQHF. CDR3 in DNA: TGTGCCAGCAGTGAAAGAGGACGCGTTCGCCAGCCCCAGCATTTT.

The V and J genes are TRBV18 and TRBJ1-3; D not certain. Germline assignment: CDR1 KGHSH and CDR2 LQKENI. Trimming left V 3 bases short and J 7 bases short, with 10 bases between. The CDR3 has 13 amino acids. The CDR3 protein is CASSPGPGNTIYF. DNA of the CDR3: TGTGCCAGCTCACCGGGTCCGGGGAACACCATATATTTT.

The J gene is TRBJ2-2, the V gene TRBV27; the match to TRBD2 covers 11 bases. The CDR3 sequence is 18 residues long. V shed 5 bases and J 0 bases; nucleotides not matched to a gene: 8. CDR1 is MNHEY and CDR2 is SMNVEV in the germline V gene (reference sequence). Written as DNA, the CDR3 is TGTGCCAGCAGTCTGCTAGCGGGGGGCCCCTCGAACACCGGGGAGCTGTTTTTT. Translating gives CASSLLAGGPSNTGELFF.

V and J are TRBV2 and TRBJ2-7, with TRBD2 as a possible D gene (7 bases). Germline V gene data show CDR1 as SNHLY and CDR2 as FYNNEI. CDR3 length: 15 amino acids. The germline V and J ends were trimmed by 6 bases and 3 bases, with 18 bases remaining between them. CDR3 sequence: CASSPGSGGHYEQYF. CDR3 sequence (DNA): TGTGCCAGCAGCCCGGGGTCGGGGGGACACTACGAGCAGTACTTC.

The rearrangement uses TRBV4-1 and TRBJ2-7; 11 positions match TRBD1. Trimming cost V 4 bases and J 4 bases; bases outside gene matches: 6. From germline, CDR1 is MGHRA and CDR2 YSYEKL. The CDR3 is 15 amino acids. CDR3 sequence: CASSPRTGGIYEQYF. CDR3 coding DNA: TGCGCCAGCAGCCCACGGACAGGGGGCATATACGAGCAGTACTTC.

The genes are TRBV24-1 and TRBJ2-3; D unresolved. This CDR3 spans 14 amino acids. Per germline, CDR1 KGHDR and CDR2 SFDVKD. V was shortened by 2 bases and J by 4 bases, with 9 bases between the two germline ends. CDR3: CATSDSTSSDTQYF. The DNA for the CDR3 is TGTGCCACCAGTGATTCCACTTCATCAGATACGCAGTATTTT.

The chain recombines TRBV4-2 with TRBJ1-5; possibly TRBD1 for D (5 bases). Germline CDR1 LGHNA, CDR2 YNFKEQ. This CDR3 is built from 13 residues. V lost 0 bases, J lost 7 bases, and 7 bases lay in between. CDR3 sequence: CASSQEGVQPQHF. CDR3 sequence (DNA): TGTGCCAGCAGCCAAGAGGGGGTCCAGCCCCAGCATTTT.

The chain uses TRBV5-6 and TRBJ2-1; D call uncertain. Germline assignment: CDR1 SGHDT and CDR2 YYEEEE. V lost 4 bases, J lost 6 bases, and 11 bases lay in between. CDR3 length: 13 amino acids. The CDR3 sequence: CASSPTTGNEQFF. CDR3 nucleotide sequence: TGTGCCAGCAGCCCCACGACGGGCAATGAGCAGTTCTTC.

The rearrangement uses TRBV28 and TRBJ1-6; D remains unclear. Trimming pared 0 bases from V and 10 bases from J, leaving 7 bases between. The CDR3 runs to 13 residues. CDR1 and CDR2 from the germline V gene are MDHEN and SYDVKM. This CDR3 is CASSLWGGSPLHF. The DNA for the CDR3 is TGTGCCAGCAGTTTATGGGGTGGGTCACCCCTCCACTTT.

The chain has TRBV25-1 and TRBJ2-1; 8 nucleotides agree with TRBD1. The CDR3 covers 14 residues. J gave up 7 bases and V 2 bases, and 4 bases lay outside the gene matches. The V gene's germline CDR1 is MGHDK and CDR2 SYGVNS. CDR3 bases: TGTGCCAGCAGTGAAGGACAGGGTTGGAATGAGCAGTTCTTC. Its protein product is CASSEGQGWNEQFF. Drawing the rest from reference TRBV25-1 and TRBJ2-1, the complete variable domain is EADIYQTPRYLVIGTGKKITLECSQTMGHDKMYWYQQDPGMELHLIHYSYGVNSTEKGDLSSESTVSRIRTEHFPLTLESARPSHTSQYLCASSEGQGWNEQFFGPGTRLTVL.

V usage is TRBV5-4 and J usage is TRBJ2-2, with 9 bases fitting TRBD2. Germline CDR1 SGHNT, CDR2 YYREEE (reference sequence). The J segment lost 8 bases and the V segment lost 0 bases, leaving 8 bases of the junction unmatched. The CDR3 sequence is 16 residues long. This CDR3 reads CASSLALAGVAGELFF. Written as DNA, the CDR3 is TGTGCCAGCAGCTTGGCACTAGCGGGCGTCGCGGGGGAGCTGTTTTTT.

The chain couples TRBV24-1 to TRBJ2-1; D is perhaps TRBD2 (6 bases). This CDR3 has 14 amino acids. The germline gives CDR1 KGHDR, CDR2 SFDVKD. Trimming took off 5 bases at V and 3 bases at J, with 10 bases between the two ends. The CDR3 nucleotides are TGTGCCACCAGTGGGGGACTCCACTACAATGAGCAGTTCTTC. Translated: CATSGGLHYNEQFF.

The chain has TRBV12-5 and TRBJ1-5; weak D call: TRBD1 (5 bases). The CDR3 totals 14 residues. Germline loops: CDR1 LGHNT, CDR2 FRNRAP. V lost 5 bases, J lost 3 bases, and 11 bases lay in between. DNA for the CDR3: TGTGCTAGTGGTCCGCCCGGGGCCAATCAGCCCCAGCATTTT. Translation: CASGPPGANQPQHF.

This clone was recorded once. The rearrangement uses TRBV27 and TRBJ2-6; D is ambiguous. The germline V gene has CDR1 MNHEY and CDR2 SMNVEV (reference sequence). V was cut by 5 bases and J by 0 bases, with 14 bases left in between. CDR3 length equals 17 residues. The CDR3 region has the DNA TGTGCCAGCAGTCCCCCCGGTTGGGCCTCTGGGGCCAACGTCCTGACTTTC. This encodes CASSPPGWASGANVLTF.

The chain links TRBV10-3 to TRBJ1-1; a weak D match, TRBD1 (5 bases). Trimming cost V 3 bases and J 0 bases, with 11 bases left between them. Germline V gene sequence: CDR1 ENHRY, CDR2 SYGVKD. This CDR3 is built from 15 residues. The CDR3 is CAISDPGGVNTEAFF. CDR3 coding DNA: TGTGCCATCAGTGACCCCGGGGGGGTGAACACTGAAGCTTTCTTT.

A single count supports this clone. V and J are TRBV6-5 and TRBJ2-7; D not certain. CDR1 and CDR2 (germline): MNHEY, SVGAGI. The CDR3 has 11 residues. Trimming removed 7 bases from V and 5 bases from J, with 9 bases in between. The DNA of the CDR3 is TGTGCCAGCAAAAGGAATAACGAGCAGTACTTC. This translates into CASKRNNEQYF.

The V gene is TRBV6-6, the J gene TRBJ2-3, with a weak D call TRBD1 (5 bases). Germline-derived CDR1 and CDR2 are MNHNY and SVGAGI (reference sequence). The CDR3 runs to 15 residues. V lost 2 bases and J 0 bases, leaving 9 bases between the germline ends. The CDR3 bases are TGTGCCAGCAGTTACGGGGCTTCTAGCACAGATACGCAGTATTTT. It encodes CASSYGASSTDTQYF.

In its sample, this clone was seen a few times. This rearrangement joins TRBV30 to TRBJ1-5; TRBD1 matches at 12 bases. Germline V gene sequence: CDR1 GTSNPN, CDR2 SVGIG (reference sequence). V shed 1 base, J shed 4 bases, and the junction held 8 bases outside the gene matches. The CDR3 runs to 17 residues. The CDR3 loop is CAWSDLGQGAQNQPQHF. Written as DNA, the CDR3 is TGTGCCTGGAGTGACTTGGGACAGGGGGCCCAGAATCAGCCCCAGCATTTT.

The chain combines TRBV6-1 with TRBJ2-1; possibly TRBD1 for D (7 bases). The ends were cut back, 3 bases at V and 1 base at J, with 13 bases in the middle. The length of the CDR3 is 16 residues. Germline CDR1 and CDR2: MNHNS and SASEGT. Here the CDR3 reads CASSDIQGRSYNEQFF. The CDR3 DNA reads TGTGCCAGCAGTGACATACAGGGGAGGTCCTACAATGAGCAGTTCTTC.

The chain's CDR3 is CASSLVSPGIQYF. Written as DNA, the CDR3 is TGTGCCAGCAGTTTGGTTTCCCCCGGCATTCAGTACTTC. This chain uses TRBV28 with TRBJ2-4; unclear D gene. The germline V gene encodes CDR1 MDHEN and CDR2 SYDVKM. This CDR3 spans 13 amino acids. Trimming pared 3 bases from V and 9 bases from J, leaving 12 bases between. The entire variable domain, with the rest obtained from reference TRBV28 and TRBJ2-4, is as follows: DVKVTQSSRYLVKRTGEKVFLECVQDMDHENMFWYRQDPGLGLRLIYFSYDVKMKEKGDIPEGYSVSREKKERFSLILESASTNQTSMYLCASSLVSPGIQYFGAGTRLSVL.

V is TRBV6-5 and J is TRBJ1-4, with a weak D call TRBD1 (5 bases). The CDR3 consists of 15 residues. Trimming left V 5 bases short and J 6 bases short, with 16 bases between. Germline CDR1 reads MNHEY; CDR2 reads SVGAGI. CDR3 DNA sequence: TGTGCCAGCAGTCGAGCAGGGTCGAGGGATGAAAAACTGTTTTTT. It is translated as CASSRAGSRDEKLFF.

The V call is TRBV2, the J call TRBJ2-2; 8 nucleotides align to TRBD2. V gave up 5 bases and J gave up 8 bases; unmatched junction bases: 10. The germline V gene encodes CDR1 SNHLY and CDR2 FYNNEI. The CDR3 has 15 amino acids. Written as DNA, the CDR3 is TGTGCCAGCAGTTATCTCTCTCCGGGAGGGGGGGAGCTGTTTTTT. It specifies CASSYLSPGGGELFF.

The rearrangement links TRBV11-3 to TRBJ2-3, with 11 bases matching TRBD1. The ends lost 4 bases at V and 4 bases at J; junction bases unmatched: 4. Germline CDR1 and CDR2: SGHNT and YENEEA. This CDR3 spans 15 amino acids. Here the CDR3 reads CASSSGTGGADTQYF. The CDR3, as DNA: TGTGCCAGCAGCTCAGGGACAGGGGGAGCAGATACGCAGTATTTT.

This clone appeared a single time. The chain recombines TRBV9 with TRBJ2-1; D call uncertain. The V gene's germline CDR1 is SGDLS and CDR2 YYNGEE. This CDR3 has 15 amino acids. V shed 0 bases and J shed 2 bases, with 9 bases lying between them. The CDR3 bases are TGTGCCAGCAGCGTAGAAGCCCTTACCTACAATGAGCAGTTCTTC. Translation gives CASSVEALTYNEQFF.

The V and J genes are TRBV5-4 and TRBJ2-3, with D perhaps assigned TRBD1 or TRBD2 (5 bases each). The CDR3 runs 15 residues. V was pared by 3 bases and J by 6 bases, with 17 bases between. The V gene's germline CDR1 is SGHNT and CDR2 YYREEE (reference sequence). This chain's CDR3 is CASSSAGTPRDTQYF. The CDR3 DNA sequence: TGTGCCAGCAGCTCCGCCGGGACCCCGAGGGATACGCAGTATTTT.

V is TRBV11-2 and J is TRBJ2-5, with 11 bases that match TRBD1. The CDR3 contains 15 residues. Germline loops: CDR1 SGHAT, CDR2 FQNNGV. The trim removed 5 bases at V and 4 bases at J, leaving 6 bases unmatched. The CDR3 is CASSRTGGAGETQYF. The CDR3 DNA follows: TGTGCCAGCAGCAGGACAGGGGGCGCAGGAGAGACCCAGTACTTC.

This chain connects TRBV7-3 to TRBJ2-1, with TRBD2 matching over 9 bases. There are 17 residues in the CDR3. V lost 2 bases, J lost 2 bases, and 7 bases stayed unmatched. In germline, CDR1 is SGHTA, CDR2 FQGTGA. CDR3 bases: TGTGCCAGCAGCTTATTGCGGGGGGGTGCGACCTACAATGAGCAGTTCTTC. The encoded protein is CASSLLRGGATYNEQFF.

This sequence joins TRBV2 and TRBJ1-3; no clear D gene. Trimming removed 7 bases at V and 2 bases at J, with 9 bases between. There are 13 residues in the CDR3. Germline loops: CDR1 SNHLY, CDR2 FYNNEI. This chain's CDR3 is CASIGPAGNTIYF. The CDR3 DNA reads as TGTGCCAGCATCGGGCCTGCTGGAAACACCATATATTTT.

The chain carries TRBV3-1 (or the pseudogene TRBV3-2) and TRBJ1-2; D perhaps matches TRBD1 (5 bases). Germline values: CDR1 LGHDT, CDR2 YNNKEL (reference sequence). The CDR3 is 14 residues long. The germline V and J ends were trimmed by 5 bases and 8 bases, with 18 bases remaining between them. The CDR3 sequence is CASSSAGAQGGYTF. The CDR3 nucleotides read TGTGCCAGCAGCTCAGCCGGGGCCCAGGGAGGCTACACCTTC.